This paragraph reports one TCR beta chain. These data belong to a study of tumor-infiltrating lymphocytes in localized non-small cell lung cancer. The ends were cut back, 5 bases at V and 3 bases at J, with 16 bases in the middle. The CDR3 length is 15 residues. CDR1 is SEHNR, CDR2 FQNEAQ, per germline (reference sequence). The data were produced by immunoSEQ multiplex PCR, yet TCRdb's version contains in-frame clones alone and is incomplete. The table shows approximately 24,000 clones, with roughly 64% occurring only once. The genes are TRBV7-9 and TRBJ1-2, with a weak D call TRBD1 (6 bases). This TCR was recovered from a human donor with non-small cell lung cancer. The sequencing input was lung tumor tissue. CDR3 amino acids: CASSLYRAGDYGYTF. CDR3 nucleotide sequence: TGTGCCAGCAGCCTGTACAGGGCCGGGGACTATGGCTACACCTTC.